One sample yielded the 26 T cell receptor beta chains listed below, sequenced in a study of CD8 T cells in ankylosing spondylitis. MiXCR was run by TCRdb on the 5' RACE reads, yielding one entry per CDR3 protein. Here the sample spans 150,000 to 200,000 distinct CDR3 sequences, 30% to 35% being singletons. Sequencing was performed on synovial fluid, either unsorted or a sorted T cell fraction (not recorded which). These receptor sequences come from a male donor with ankylosing spondylitis.

The chain joins TRBV6-1 to TRBJ2-3; 8 bases are a match to TRBD2. With 6 bases clipped from V and 0 bases from J, the junction kept 8 bases outside the gene matches. The CDR3 is made up of 16 amino acids. CDR1 is MNHNS, CDR2 SASEGT, per germline. CDR3 bases: TGTGCCAGCAGACCTACCACTAGCGGAAGCACAGATACGCAGTATTTT. It encodes CASRPTTSGSTDTQYF.

This clonotype was counted at least ten times. The chain joins TRBV29-1 to TRBJ1-4; 7 bases are a match to TRBD1. There are 14 residues in the CDR3. With V trimmed by 4 bases and J by 6 bases, 8 bases remained unmatched. CDR1 and CDR2 from the germline V gene are SQVTM and ANQGSEA. The CDR3 reads CSVAHRDSYEKLFF. CDR3 coding DNA: TGCAGCGTTGCCCACCGGGACAGTTATGAAAAACTGTTTTTT.

This clonotype appeared a few times. This chain uses TRBV7-2 with TRBJ1-1; D not certain. The ends were cut back, 3 bases at V and 5 bases at J, with 10 bases in the middle. Germline CDR1 SGHTA, CDR2 FQGNSA. The CDR3 is 13 residues long. In nucleotides, the CDR3 is TGTGCCAGCAGCTTCCCGGTGAGGACTGAAGCTTTCTTT. This translates into CASSFPVRTEAFF.

The chain couples TRBV6-1 to TRBJ2-7; TRBD2 aligns across 7 bases. The CDR3 covers 14 residues. CDR1 MNHNS and CDR2 SASEGT come from the germline V gene. Trimming removed 0 bases from V and 3 bases from J; junction bases left unmatched: 2. CDR3 protein: CASSEAGLVYEQYF. The CDR3 coding sequence is TGTGCCAGCAGTGAAGCTGGACTAGTCTACGAGCAGTACTTC.

The genes are TRBV7-3 and TRBJ2-6, with a possible D match to TRBD1 (6 bases). The CDR3 is 15 amino acids. The ends were cut back, 5 bases at V and 4 bases at J, with 12 bases in the middle. Germline-derived CDR1 and CDR2 are SGHTA and FQGTGA. The CDR3 is CASSTNRAGANVLTF. CDR3 DNA: TGTGCCAGCAGCACGAACAGGGCCGGGGCCAACGTCCTGACTTTC.

This chain uses TRBV10-3 with TRBJ1-1; maybe TRBD1 (6 bases). V gave up 5 bases and J gave up 5 bases, with 9 bases separating them. The germline V gene encodes CDR1 ENHRY and CDR2 SYGVKD. This CDR3 spans 12 amino acids. CDR3 amino acids: CAISSTGTEAFF. DNA of the CDR3: TGTGCCATCAGTTCCACAGGGACTGAAGCTTTCTTT.

The table lists this clonotype with a few counts. The V call is TRBV5-1, the J call TRBJ2-1; maybe TRBD2 (6 bases). The CDR3 extends over 14 amino acids. V shed 1 base and J shed 6 bases, with 11 bases lying between them. Germline V CDR1 and CDR2: SGHRS, YFSETQ. CDR3 coding DNA: TGCGCCAGCAGCTTGTCGGGGGATACCAATGAGCAGTTCTTC. Translated: CASSLSGDTNEQFF.

This clonotype has a count of ten or more. The genes are TRBV27 and TRBJ1-1; 8 bases agree with TRBD1. V shed 7 bases and J 5 bases; nucleotides not matched to a gene: 9. This CDR3 comprises 14 residues. Looked up from germline, CDR1 is MNHEY and CDR2 is SMNVEV (reference sequence). The CDR3 loop reads CASNEAGGRTEAFF. The CDR3 nucleotides are TGTGCCAGCAACGAAGCAGGGGGCCGGACTGAAGCTTTCTTT.

There are a few counts of this clonotype. V gene TRBV6-1 combines with J gene TRBJ2-7, with 9 bases that match TRBD2. CDR3 length: 15 residues. V lost 8 bases to trimming and J lost 4 bases; unmatched junction nucleotides: 12. Germline V lookup: CDR1 MNHNS, CDR2 SASEGT. The CDR3 loop reads CASLPTSGRQYEQYF. The DNA of the CDR3 is TGTGCCAGCCTACCGACTAGCGGAAGACAGTACGAGCAGTACTTC.

The J gene is TRBJ2-7, the V gene TRBV12-3 or TRBV12-4; D is undetermined. This CDR3 comprises 16 residues. V was shortened by 5 bases and J by 0 bases, with 17 bases between the two germline ends. The CDR3 loop is CASSPMGRPSSYEQYF. The CDR3 DNA sequence: TGTGCCAGCAGTCCCATGGGAAGGCCGAGCTCCTACGAGCAGTACTTC.

A few counts support this clonotype. The rearrangement joins TRBV11-3 to TRBJ2-2; no firm D call. Per germline, CDR1 SGHNT and CDR2 YENEEA. The V end lost 5 bases, the J end lost 5 bases, and 9 bases lay between the germline ends. The CDR3 length is 13 residues. CDR3 DNA: TGTGCCAGCAGCCCCCAAATAACCGGGGAGCTGTTTTTT. This gives the protein CASSPQITGELFF.

This clonotype came up a few times. The chain joins TRBV10-3 to TRBJ1-2; a weak D match, TRBD1 (5 bases). Germline V CDR1 and CDR2: ENHRY, SYGVKD. The germline V and J ends were trimmed by 4 bases and 3 bases, with 9 bases remaining between them. The length of the CDR3 is 13 residues. This chain's CDR3 is CAISARQYYGYTF. The CDR3 DNA reads as TGTGCCATCAGTGCGCGACAGTACTATGGCTACACCTTC.

This sequence joins TRBV5-1 and TRBJ2-5; maybe TRBD1 (6 bases). The CDR3 loop spans 15 amino acids. Trimming removed 3 bases at V and 0 bases at J, with 12 bases between. Looked up from germline, CDR1 is SGHRS and CDR2 is YFSETQ. The CDR3 here is CASSSLGQYQETQYF. The CDR3, as DNA: TGCGCCAGCAGCTCACTAGGACAGTACCAAGAGACCCAGTACTTC.

J is TRBJ2-7 and V is TRBV6-1, with TRBD2 matching over 11 bases. Trimming removed 2 bases from V and 4 bases from J; junction bases left unmatched: 10. The CDR3 extends over 17 amino acids. Germline CDR1 MNHNS, CDR2 SASEGT. CDR3 region: CASSEKLAGVIPYEQYF. CDR3 nucleotides: TGTGCCAGCAGTGAAAAACTAGCGGGAGTTATCCCGTACGAGCAGTACTTC.

The rearrangement joins TRBV7-3 to TRBJ1-5; 7 positions agree with TRBD1. V dropped 5 bases and J dropped 2; count of bases not matched to a gene: 3. The CDR3 covers 14 residues. The germline V gene encodes CDR1 SGHTA and CDR2 FQGTGA. The CDR3 DNA reads as TGTGCCAGCAGCCCTGGACAGGGCAATCAGCCCCAGCATTTT. Its translation: CASSPGQGNQPQHF.

This rearrangement joins TRBV25-1 to TRBJ2-2, with D unresolved. The CDR3 length is 16 residues. Germline assignment: CDR1 MGHDK and CDR2 SYGVNS. Trimming left V 1 base short and J 6 bases short, with 15 bases between. DNA for the CDR3: TGTGCCAGCAGTGAATGGGTAGGGAACGAACCCGGGGAGCTGTTTTTT. Protein sequence: CASSEWVGNEPGELFF.

This clonotype was detected many times. The genes are TRBV7-2 and TRBJ2-3; perhaps TRBD2 as D (6 bases). Trimming pared 1 base from V and 2 bases from J, leaving 10 bases between. Germline V gene sequence: CDR1 SGHTA, CDR2 FQGNSA. The CDR3 length is 15 residues. Written as DNA, the CDR3 is TGTGCCAGCAGCTTAGGGGGGGTGGTCACAGATACGCAGTATTTT. This sequence encodes CASSLGGVVTDTQYF.

This clonotype came up a few times. V gene TRBV12-5 combines with J gene TRBJ2-5; 9 nucleotides agree with TRBD1. The CDR3 consists of 14 residues. J gave up 2 bases and V 7 bases, and 5 bases lay outside the gene matches. Germline assignment: CDR1 LGHNT and CDR2 FRNRAP. DNA for the CDR3: TGTGCTAGTGTAAGGGGACAGGGTCAAGAGACCCAGTACTTC. Translation gives CASVRGQGQETQYF.

The sample holds a few counts of this clonotype. This chain links TRBV6-2 or TRBV6-3 with TRBJ1-1; TRBD1 matches 7 bases. Looked up from germline, CDR1 is MNHEY and CDR2 is SVGEGT. CDR3 length equals 14 residues. The V and J ends lost 7 bases and 0 bases, in that order; junction bases with no gene match: 5. CDR3 loop: CASNVGQLNTEAFF. The CDR3 nucleotides read TGTGCCAGCAACGTGGGACAGTTGAACACTGAAGCTTTCTTT.

Only a few counts were recorded for this clonotype. The chain couples TRBV7-7 to TRBJ2-1; possibly TRBD2 for D (5 bases). The V and J ends lost 5 bases and 10 bases respectively, with 15 bases between them. This CDR3 region has 13 residues. The germline V gene encodes CDR1 SSHAT and CDR2 FNYEAQ (reference sequence). The chain's CDR3 is CASSPHAGLEQFF. CDR3 nucleotides: TGTGCCAGCAGCCCACATGCGGGTTTGGAGCAGTTCTTC.

This clonotype came up a few times. The chain employs TRBV20-1 and TRBJ2-5, with 14 bases identical to TRBD2. CDR3 size: 17 residues. V lost 5 bases and J lost 2; bases outside the gene matches: 10. Germline V gene data show CDR1 as DFQATT and CDR2 as SNEGSKA (reference sequence). CDR3 sequence: CSADPGLAGAGQETQYF. In nucleotides, the CDR3 is TGCAGTGCTGATCCGGGACTAGCGGGGGCCGGACAAGAGACCCAGTACTTC.

This clonotype was found many times. V and J are TRBV2 and TRBJ2-2, with 8 bases matching TRBD2. Germline loops: CDR1 SNHLY, CDR2 FYNNEI. The J segment lost 4 bases and the V segment lost 6 bases, leaving 4 bases of the junction unmatched. CDR3 length: 14 residues. The CDR3 DNA follows: TGTGCCAGCAGGACTAGCGAGGGCACCGGGGAGCTGTTTTTT. Its translation: CASRTSEGTGELFF.

In this sample, this clonotype turned up a few times. CDR3 sequence: CASSFQTSGRRELSYNEQFF. The CDR3 bases are TGTGCCAGCAGTTTTCAGACTAGCGGGAGAAGGGAGCTCTCCTACAATGAGCAGTTCTTC. The chain couples TRBV12-3 or TRBV12-4 to TRBJ2-1; 12 positions agree with TRBD2. Losses at the gene ends were 3 bases for V and 0 bases for J; bases not matched to a gene: 12. The CDR3 spans 20 residues.

At least ten counts were recorded for this clonotype. The rearrangement joins TRBV6-1 to TRBJ2-5; no clear D gene. The V and J ends lost 1 base and 9 bases respectively, with 9 bases between them. Germline V lookup: CDR1 MNHNS, CDR2 SASEGT. The CDR3 extends over 12 amino acids. Here the CDR3 reads CASSEEPPAQYF. CDR3 sequence (DNA): TGTGCCAGCAGTGAAGAACCCCCAGCCCAGTACTTC.

This clonotype was counted ten times or more. The CDR3 loop is CASSPDLYGYTF. CDR3 nucleotides: TGTGCCAGCAGTCCGGACCTCTATGGCTACACCTTC. V usage is TRBV27 and J usage is TRBJ1-2; D unclear. CDR3 length: 12 residues. Germline CDR1 reads MNHEY; CDR2 reads SMNVEV (reference sequence). Trimming took off 5 bases at V and 4 bases at J, with 8 bases between the two ends.

V and J are TRBV12-3 or TRBV12-4 and TRBJ1-1; D is unresolved. V shed 11 bases and J shed 0 bases, with 28 bases lying between them. This CDR3 has 18 amino acids. The CDR3 loop reads CALTLKYQARGMNTEAFF. As DNA, the CDR3 is TGTGCCCTCACCCTGAAATACCAGGCCCGCGGAATGAACACTGAAGCTTTCTTT.